This TCR beta chain was sequenced during a study of blood T cell repertoires in COVID-19. Overall study: Samples of COVID-19 (acute and convalescent) were obtained from the United States, Italy and Spain. The analysed material was cDNA or gDNA that came from T cells, B-cell-depleted T cells, or PBMCs.

Germline V gives CDR1 SGHTA, CDR2 FQGNSA. The CDR3 covers 15 residues. V gave up 1 base and J gave up 4 bases, with 11 bases separating them. Patients at the Seattle site were enrolled during active infection and followed longitudinally. How the authors handled the data: The authors estimated nucleated cell counts from reference gene primer amplification. The data were produced by immunoSEQ multiplex PCR, yet TCRdb's version contains in-frame clones alone and is incomplete. The D gene and trimming were derived from the DNA, and the V and J assignments and clone size from that table. The repertoire consists of approximately 250,000 clones, with 86% occurring once and the leading ten covering around 13%.

The sequence came from a woman aged 70 to 79 with COVID-19, enrolled during active disease. This chain joins TRBV7-2 and TRBJ1-5; D possibly corresponds to TRBD1 (6 bases). The sequenced material came from peripheral blood. The CDR3 reads CASSLGDTSNQPQHF. The CDR3 coding sequence is TGTGCCAGCAGCTTAGGGGACACATCAAATCAGCCCCAGCATTTT.